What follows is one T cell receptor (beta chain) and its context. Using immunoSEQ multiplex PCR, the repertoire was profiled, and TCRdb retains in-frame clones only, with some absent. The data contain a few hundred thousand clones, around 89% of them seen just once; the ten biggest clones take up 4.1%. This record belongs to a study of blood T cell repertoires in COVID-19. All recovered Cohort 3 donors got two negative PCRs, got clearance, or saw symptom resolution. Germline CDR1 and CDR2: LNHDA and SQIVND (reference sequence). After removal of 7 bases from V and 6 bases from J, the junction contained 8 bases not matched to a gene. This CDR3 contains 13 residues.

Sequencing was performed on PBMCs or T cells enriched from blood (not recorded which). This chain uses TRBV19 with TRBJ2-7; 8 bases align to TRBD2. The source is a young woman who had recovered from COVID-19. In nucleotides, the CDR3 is TGTGCCAGTAACTCGGGAGGGCCAGCCGAGCAGTACTTC. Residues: CASNSGGPAEQYF.